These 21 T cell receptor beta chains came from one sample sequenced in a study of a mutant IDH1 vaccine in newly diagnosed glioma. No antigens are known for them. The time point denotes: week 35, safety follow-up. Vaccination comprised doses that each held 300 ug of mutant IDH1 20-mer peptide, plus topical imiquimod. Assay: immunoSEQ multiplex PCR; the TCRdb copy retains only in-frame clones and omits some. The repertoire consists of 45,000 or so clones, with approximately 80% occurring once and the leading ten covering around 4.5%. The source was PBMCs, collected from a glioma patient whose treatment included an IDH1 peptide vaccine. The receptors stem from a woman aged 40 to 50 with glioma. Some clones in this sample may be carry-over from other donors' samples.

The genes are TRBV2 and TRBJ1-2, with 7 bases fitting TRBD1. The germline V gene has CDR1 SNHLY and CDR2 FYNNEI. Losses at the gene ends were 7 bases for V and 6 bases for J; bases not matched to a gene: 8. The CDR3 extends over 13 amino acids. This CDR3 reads CASMGQLPNGYTF. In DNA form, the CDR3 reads TGTGCCAGCATGGGACAGCTTCCGAATGGCTACACCTTC.

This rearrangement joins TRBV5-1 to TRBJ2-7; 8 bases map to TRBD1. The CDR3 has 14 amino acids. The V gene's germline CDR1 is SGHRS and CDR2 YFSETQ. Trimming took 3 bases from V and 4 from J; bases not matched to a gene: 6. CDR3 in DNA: TGCGCCAGCAGCTCAGGGACAGGTAGATACGAGCAGTACTTC. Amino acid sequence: CASSSGTGRYEQYF. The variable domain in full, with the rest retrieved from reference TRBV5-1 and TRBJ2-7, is KAGVTQTPRYLIKTRGQQVTLSCSPISGHRSVSWYQQTPGQGLQFLFEYFSETQRNKGNFPGRFSGRQFSNSRSEMNVSTLELGDSALYLCASSSGTGRYEQYFGPGTRLTVT.

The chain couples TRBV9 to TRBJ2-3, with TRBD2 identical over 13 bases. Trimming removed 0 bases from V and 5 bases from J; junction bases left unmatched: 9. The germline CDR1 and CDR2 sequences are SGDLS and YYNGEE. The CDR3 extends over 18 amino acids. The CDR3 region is CASSVGLWTSGSGDTQYF. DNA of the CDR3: TGTGCCAGCAGCGTAGGGCTGTGGACTAGCGGGAGTGGAGATACGCAGTATTTT.

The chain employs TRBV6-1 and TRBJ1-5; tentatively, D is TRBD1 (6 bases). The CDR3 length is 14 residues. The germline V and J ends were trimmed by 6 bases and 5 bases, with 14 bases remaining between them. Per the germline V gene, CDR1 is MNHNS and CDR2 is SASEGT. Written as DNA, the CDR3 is TGTGCCAGCAGCTTGAGGTCAGGGGATCAGCCCCAGCATTTT. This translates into CASSLRSGDQPQHF.

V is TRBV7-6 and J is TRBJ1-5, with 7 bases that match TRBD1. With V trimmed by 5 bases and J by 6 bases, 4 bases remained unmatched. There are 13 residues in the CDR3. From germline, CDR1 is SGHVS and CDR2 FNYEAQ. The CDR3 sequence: CASSPQGPQPQHF. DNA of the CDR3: TGTGCCAGCAGCCCACAGGGGCCTCAGCCCCAGCATTTT.

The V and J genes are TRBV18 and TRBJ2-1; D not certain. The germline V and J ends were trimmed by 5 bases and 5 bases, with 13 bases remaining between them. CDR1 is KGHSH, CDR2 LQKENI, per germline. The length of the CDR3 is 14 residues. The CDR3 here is CASSSRVADNEQFF. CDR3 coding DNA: TGTGCCAGCTCAAGTAGAGTGGCCGACAATGAGCAGTTCTTC.

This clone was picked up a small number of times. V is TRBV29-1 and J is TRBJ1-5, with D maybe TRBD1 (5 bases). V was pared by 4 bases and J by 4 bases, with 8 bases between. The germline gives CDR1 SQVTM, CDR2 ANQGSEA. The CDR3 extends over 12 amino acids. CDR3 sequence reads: CSVGTTNQPQHF. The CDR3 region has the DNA TGCAGCGTTGGGACAACGAATCAGCCCCAGCATTTT.

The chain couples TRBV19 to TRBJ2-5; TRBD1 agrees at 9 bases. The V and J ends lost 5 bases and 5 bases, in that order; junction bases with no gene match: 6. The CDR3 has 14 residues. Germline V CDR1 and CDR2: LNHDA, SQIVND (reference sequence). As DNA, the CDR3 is TGTGCCAGTAGTCGACAGGGGGTCGGGGAGACCCAGTACTTC. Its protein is CASSRQGVGETQYF.

The DNA for the CDR3 is TGTGCCAGCACGAACCAGGACAGGGCCTCCTACGAGCAGTACTTC. Translated: CASTNQDRASYEQYF. V usage is TRBV11-2 and J usage is TRBJ2-7, with TRBD1 matching over 8 bases. The CDR3 runs 15 residues. CDR1 SGHAT and CDR2 FQNNGV come from the germline V gene. J lost 0 bases, V lost 7 bases, and 8 bases had no gene match.

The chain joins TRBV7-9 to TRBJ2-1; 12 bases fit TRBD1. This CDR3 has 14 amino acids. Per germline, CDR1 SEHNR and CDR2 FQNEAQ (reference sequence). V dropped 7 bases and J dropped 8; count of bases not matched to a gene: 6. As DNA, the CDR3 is TGTGCCAGCACCCGGGACAGGGGGCCGCATGAGCAGTTCTTC. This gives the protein CASTRDRGPHEQFF.

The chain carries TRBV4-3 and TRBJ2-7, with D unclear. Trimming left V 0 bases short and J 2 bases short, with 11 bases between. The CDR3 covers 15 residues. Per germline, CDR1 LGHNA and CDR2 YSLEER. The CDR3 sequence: CASSQDGDETYEQYF. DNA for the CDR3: TGCGCCAGCAGCCAAGATGGTGATGAGACCTACGAGCAGTACTTC.

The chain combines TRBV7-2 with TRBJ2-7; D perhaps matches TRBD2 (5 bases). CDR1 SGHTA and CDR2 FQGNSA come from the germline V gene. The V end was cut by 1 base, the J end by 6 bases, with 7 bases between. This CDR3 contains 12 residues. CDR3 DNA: TGTGCCAGCAGCTTAGACAGCGGCGAGCAGTACTTC. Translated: CASSLDSGEQYF.

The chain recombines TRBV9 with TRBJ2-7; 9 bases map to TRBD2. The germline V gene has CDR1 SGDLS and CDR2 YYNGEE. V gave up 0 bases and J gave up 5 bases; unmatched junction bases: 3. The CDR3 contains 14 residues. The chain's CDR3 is CASSVEGLADEQYF. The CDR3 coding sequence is TGTGCCAGCAGCGTAGAGGGACTAGCAGACGAGCAGTACTTC.

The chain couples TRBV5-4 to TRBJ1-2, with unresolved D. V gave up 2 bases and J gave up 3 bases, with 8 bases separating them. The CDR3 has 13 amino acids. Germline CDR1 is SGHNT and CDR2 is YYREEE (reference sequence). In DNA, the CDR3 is TGTGCCAGCAGCTTCGGGTCCGACTATGGCTACACCTTC. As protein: CASSFGSDYGYTF.

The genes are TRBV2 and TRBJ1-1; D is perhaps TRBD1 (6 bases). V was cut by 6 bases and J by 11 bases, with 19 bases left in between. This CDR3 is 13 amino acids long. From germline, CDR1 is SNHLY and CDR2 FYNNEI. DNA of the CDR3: TGTGCCAGCAGCCGGACTCTCGACAGGAGGGCTTTCTTT. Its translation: CASSRTLDRRAFF.

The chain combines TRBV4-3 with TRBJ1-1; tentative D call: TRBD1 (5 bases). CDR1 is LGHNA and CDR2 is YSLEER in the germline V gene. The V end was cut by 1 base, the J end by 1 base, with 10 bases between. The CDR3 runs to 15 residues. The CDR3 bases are TGCGCCAGCAGCCAAGTATTAGGGGAGAACACTGAAGCTTTCTTT. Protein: CASSQVLGENTEAFF.

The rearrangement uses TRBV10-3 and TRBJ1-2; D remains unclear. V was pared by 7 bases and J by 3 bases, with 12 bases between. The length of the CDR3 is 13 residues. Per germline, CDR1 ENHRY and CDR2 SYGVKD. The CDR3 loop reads CAIITEGDYGYTF. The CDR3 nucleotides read TGTGCCATCATAACGGAGGGTGACTATGGCTACACCTTC.

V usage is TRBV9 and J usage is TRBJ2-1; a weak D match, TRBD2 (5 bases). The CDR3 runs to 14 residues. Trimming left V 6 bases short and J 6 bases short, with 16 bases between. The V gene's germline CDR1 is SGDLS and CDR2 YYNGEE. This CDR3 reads CASTLTSTGNEQFF. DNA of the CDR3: TGTGCCAGCACCCTCACTAGTACGGGCAATGAGCAGTTCTTC. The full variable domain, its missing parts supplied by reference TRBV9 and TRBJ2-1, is DSGVTQTPKHLITATGQRVTLRCSPRSGDLSVYWYQQSLDQGLQFLIQYYNGEERAKGNILERFSAQQFPDLHSELNLSSLELGDSALYFCASTLTSTGNEQFFGPGTRLTVL.

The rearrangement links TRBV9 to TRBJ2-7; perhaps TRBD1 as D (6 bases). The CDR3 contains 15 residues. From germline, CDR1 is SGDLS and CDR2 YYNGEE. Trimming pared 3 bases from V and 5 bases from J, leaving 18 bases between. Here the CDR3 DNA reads TGTGCCAGCAGCGCCTGGGGGCGACTACTGGACGAGCAGTACTTC. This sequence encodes CASSAWGRLLDEQYF.

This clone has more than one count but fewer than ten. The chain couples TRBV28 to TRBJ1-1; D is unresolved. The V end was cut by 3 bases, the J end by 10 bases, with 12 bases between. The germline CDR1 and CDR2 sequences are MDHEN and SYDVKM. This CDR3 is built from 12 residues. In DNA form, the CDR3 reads TGTGCCAGCAGTTTGTTTAAACAGCGAGCTTTCTTT. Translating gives CASSLFKQRAFF.

CDR3 amino acids: CASSLPGYNEQFF. DNA for the CDR3: TGCGCCAGCAGCTTGCCGGGTTACAATGAGCAGTTCTTC. The genes are TRBV5-1 and TRBJ2-1; D gene unclear. Germline V gene data show CDR1 as SGHRS and CDR2 as YFSETQ. The length of the CDR3 is 13 residues. Trimming left V 1 base short and J 4 bases short, with 6 bases between.